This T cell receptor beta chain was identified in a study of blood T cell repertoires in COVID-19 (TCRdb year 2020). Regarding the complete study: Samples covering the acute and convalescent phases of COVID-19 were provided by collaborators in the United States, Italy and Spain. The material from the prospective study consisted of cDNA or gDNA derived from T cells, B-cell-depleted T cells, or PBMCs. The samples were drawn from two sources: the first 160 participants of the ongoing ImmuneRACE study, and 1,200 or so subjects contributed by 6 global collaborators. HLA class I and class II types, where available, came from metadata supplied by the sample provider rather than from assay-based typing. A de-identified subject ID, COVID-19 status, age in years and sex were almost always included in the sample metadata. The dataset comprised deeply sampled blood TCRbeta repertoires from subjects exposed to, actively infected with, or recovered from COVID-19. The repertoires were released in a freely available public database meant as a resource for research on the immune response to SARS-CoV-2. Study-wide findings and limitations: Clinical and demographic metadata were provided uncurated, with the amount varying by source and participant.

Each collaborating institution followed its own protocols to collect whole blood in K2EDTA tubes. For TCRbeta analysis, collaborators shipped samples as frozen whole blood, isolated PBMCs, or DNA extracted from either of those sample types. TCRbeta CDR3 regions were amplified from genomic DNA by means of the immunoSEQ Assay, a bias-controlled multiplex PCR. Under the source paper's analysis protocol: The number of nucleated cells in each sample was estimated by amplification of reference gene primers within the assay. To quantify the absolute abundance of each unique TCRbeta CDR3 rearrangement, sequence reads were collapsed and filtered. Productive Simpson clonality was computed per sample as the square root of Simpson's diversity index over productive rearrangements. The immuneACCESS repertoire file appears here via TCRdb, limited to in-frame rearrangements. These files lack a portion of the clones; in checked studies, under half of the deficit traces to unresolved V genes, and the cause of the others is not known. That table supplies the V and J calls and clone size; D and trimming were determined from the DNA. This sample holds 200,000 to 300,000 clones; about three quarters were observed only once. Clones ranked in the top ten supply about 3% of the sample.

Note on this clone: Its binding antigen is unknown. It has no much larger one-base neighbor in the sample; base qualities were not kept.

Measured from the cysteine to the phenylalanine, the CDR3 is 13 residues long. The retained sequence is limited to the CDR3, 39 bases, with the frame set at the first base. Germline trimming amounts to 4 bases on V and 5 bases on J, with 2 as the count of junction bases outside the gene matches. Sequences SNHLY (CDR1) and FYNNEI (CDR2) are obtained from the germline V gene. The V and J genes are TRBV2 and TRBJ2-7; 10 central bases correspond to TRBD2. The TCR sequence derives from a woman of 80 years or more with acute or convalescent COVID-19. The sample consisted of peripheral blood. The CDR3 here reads CASSALAGNEQYF. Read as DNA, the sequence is TGTGCCAGCAGTGCACTAGCGGGGAACGAGCAGTACTTC.